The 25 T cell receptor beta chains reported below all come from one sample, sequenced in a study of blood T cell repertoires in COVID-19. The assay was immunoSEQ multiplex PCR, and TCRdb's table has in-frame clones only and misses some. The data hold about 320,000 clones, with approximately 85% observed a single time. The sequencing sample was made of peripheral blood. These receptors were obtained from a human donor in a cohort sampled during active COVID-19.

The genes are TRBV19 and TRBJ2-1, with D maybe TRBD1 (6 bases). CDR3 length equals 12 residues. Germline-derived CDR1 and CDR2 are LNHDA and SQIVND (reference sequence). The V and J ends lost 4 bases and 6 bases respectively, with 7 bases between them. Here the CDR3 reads CASSTRGNEQFF. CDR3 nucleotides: TGTGCCAGTAGTACCAGGGGCAATGAGCAGTTCTTC.

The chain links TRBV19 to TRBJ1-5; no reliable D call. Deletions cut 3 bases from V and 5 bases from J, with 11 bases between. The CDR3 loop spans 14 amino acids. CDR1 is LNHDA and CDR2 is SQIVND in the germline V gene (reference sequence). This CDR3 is CASSIADTYQPQHF. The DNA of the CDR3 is TGTGCCAGTAGTATTGCGGATACCTATCAGCCCCAGCATTTT.

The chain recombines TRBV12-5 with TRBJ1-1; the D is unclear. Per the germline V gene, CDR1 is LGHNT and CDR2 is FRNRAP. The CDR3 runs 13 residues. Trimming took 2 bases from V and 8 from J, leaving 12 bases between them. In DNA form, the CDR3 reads TGTGCTAGTGGTTTGATTGAACAGAGCGAAGCTTTCTTT. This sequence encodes CASGLIEQSEAFF.

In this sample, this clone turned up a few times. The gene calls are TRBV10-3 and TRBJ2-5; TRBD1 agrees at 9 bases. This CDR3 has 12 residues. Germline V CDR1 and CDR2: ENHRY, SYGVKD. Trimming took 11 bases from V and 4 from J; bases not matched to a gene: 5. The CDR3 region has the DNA TGTGCCGGGTCGACAGGGGGAGAGACCCAGTACTTC. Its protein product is CAGSTGGETQYF.

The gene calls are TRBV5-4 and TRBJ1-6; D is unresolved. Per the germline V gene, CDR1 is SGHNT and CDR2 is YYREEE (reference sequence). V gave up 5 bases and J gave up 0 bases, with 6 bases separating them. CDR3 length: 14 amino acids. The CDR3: CASRLSSYNSPLHF. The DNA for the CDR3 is TGTGCCAGCAGACTAAGCTCCTATAATTCACCCCTCCACTTT.

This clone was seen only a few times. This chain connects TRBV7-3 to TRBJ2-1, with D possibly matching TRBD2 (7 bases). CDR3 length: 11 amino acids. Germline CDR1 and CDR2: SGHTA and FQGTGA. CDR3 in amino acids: CASGTTNEQFF. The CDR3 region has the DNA TGTGCGAGCGGGACAACCAATGAGCAGTTCTTC.

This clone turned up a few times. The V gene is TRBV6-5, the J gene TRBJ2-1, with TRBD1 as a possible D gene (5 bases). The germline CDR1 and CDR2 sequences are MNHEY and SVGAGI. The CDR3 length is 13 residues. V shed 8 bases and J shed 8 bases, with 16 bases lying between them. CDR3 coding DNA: TGTGCCAGCGGCACAGGACCCTGGGATGAGCAGTTCTTC. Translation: CASGTGPWDEQFF.

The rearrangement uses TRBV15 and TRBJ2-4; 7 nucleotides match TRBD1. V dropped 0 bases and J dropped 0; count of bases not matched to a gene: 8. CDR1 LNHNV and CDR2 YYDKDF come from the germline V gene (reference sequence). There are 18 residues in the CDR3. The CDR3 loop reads CATSRDRGTALAKNIQYF. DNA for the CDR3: TGTGCCACCAGCAGAGATAGGGGGACAGCCCTAGCCAAAAACATTCAGTACTTC.

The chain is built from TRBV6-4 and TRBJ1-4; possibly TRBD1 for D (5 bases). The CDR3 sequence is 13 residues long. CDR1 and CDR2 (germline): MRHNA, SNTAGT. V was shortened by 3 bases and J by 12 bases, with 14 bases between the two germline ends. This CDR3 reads CASSESTGRQLFF. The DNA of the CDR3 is TGTGCCAGCAGTGAATCCACAGGTCGCCAACTGTTTTTT.

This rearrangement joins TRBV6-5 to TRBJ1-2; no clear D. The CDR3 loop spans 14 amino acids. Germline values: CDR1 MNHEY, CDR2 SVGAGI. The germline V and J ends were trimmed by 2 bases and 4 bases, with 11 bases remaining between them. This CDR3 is CASSYGSGIYGYTF. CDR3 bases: TGTGCCAGCAGTTACGGATCGGGGATCTATGGCTACACCTTC.

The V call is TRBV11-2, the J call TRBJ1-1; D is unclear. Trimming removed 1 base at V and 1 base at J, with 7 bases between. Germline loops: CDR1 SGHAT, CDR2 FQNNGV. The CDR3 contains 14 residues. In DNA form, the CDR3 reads TGTGCCAGCAGCTTAGGAGACAAGAACACTGAAGCTTTCTTT. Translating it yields CASSLGDKNTEAFF.

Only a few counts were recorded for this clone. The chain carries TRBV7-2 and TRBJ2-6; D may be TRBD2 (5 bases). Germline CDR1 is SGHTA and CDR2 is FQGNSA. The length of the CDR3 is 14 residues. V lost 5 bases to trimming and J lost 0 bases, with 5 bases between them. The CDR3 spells CASSRDSGANVLTF. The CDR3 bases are TGTGCCAGCAGCCGGGACTCTGGGGCCAACGTCCTGACTTTC.

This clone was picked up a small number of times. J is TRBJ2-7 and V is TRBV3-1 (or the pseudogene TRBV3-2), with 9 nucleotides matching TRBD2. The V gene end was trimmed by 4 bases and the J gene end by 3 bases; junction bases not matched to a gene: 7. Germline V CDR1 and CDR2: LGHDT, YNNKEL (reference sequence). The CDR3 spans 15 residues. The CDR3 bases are TGTGCCAGCAGCCGCTCTAGCGGGGCCTTCTACGAGCAGTACTTC. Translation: CASSRSSGAFYEQYF.

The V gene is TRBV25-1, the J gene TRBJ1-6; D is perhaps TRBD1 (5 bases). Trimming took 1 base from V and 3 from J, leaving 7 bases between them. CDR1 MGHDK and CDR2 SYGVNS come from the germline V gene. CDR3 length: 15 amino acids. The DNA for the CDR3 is TGTGCCAGCAGTGAATGGGGCAGCTATAATTCACCCCTCCACTTT. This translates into CASSEWGSYNSPLHF.

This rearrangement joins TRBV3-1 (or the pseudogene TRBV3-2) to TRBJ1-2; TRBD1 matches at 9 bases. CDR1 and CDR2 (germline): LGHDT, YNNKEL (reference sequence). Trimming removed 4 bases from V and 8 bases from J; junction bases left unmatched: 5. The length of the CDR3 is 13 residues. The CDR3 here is CASSPGTGQGYTF. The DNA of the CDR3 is TGTGCCAGCAGCCCCGGGACAGGGCAAGGCTACACCTTC.

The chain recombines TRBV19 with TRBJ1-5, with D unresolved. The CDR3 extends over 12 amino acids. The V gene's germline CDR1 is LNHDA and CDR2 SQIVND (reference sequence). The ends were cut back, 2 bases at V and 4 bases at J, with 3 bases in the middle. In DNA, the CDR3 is TGTGCCAGTAGTATACAGAATCAGCCCCAGCATTTT. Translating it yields CASSIQNQPQHF.

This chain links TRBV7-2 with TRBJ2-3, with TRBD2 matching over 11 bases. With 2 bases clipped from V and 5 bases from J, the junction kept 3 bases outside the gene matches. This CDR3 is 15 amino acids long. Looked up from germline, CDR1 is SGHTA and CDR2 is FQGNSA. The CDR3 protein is CASSLLAGGQDTQYF. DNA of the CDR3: TGTGCCAGCAGCTTATTAGCGGGGGGGCAAGATACGCAGTATTTT.

The CDR3 bases are TGCGCCAGCAGCTTAAACTTGAACACTGAAGCTTTCTTT. Its protein is CASSLNLNTEAFF. The V gene is TRBV5-1, the J gene TRBJ1-1; D uncertain. V gave up 2 bases and J gave up 0 bases, with 5 bases separating them. CDR1 and CDR2 from the germline V gene are SGHRS and YFSETQ. The length of the CDR3 is 13 residues.

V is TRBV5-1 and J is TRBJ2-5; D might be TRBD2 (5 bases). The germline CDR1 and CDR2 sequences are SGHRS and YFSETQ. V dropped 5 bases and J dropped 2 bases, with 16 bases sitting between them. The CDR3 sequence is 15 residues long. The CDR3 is CASRDRGLVQETQYF. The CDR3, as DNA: TGCGCCAGCAGGGACCGGGGTCTGGTTCAAGAGACCCAGTACTTC.

CDR3 loop: CASSFGQRNTEAFF. The DNA of the CDR3 is TGTGCCAGCAGCTTCGGACAGAGGAACACTGAAGCTTTCTTT. This chain links TRBV13 with TRBJ1-1; tentatively, D is TRBD1 (6 bases). Germline assignment: CDR1 PRHDT and CDR2 FYEKMQ (reference sequence). V lost 3 bases to trimming and J lost 1 base, with 9 bases between them. The CDR3 contains 14 residues.

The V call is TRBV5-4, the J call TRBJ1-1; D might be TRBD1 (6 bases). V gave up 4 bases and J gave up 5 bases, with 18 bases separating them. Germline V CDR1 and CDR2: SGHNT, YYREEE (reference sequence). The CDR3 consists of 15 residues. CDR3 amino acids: CASSIGGGTFTEAFF. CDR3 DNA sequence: TGTGCCAGCAGCATCGGAGGTGGGACATTTACTGAAGCTTTCTTT. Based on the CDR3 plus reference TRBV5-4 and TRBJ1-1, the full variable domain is ETGVTQSPTHLIKTRGQQVTLRCSSQSGHNTVSWYQQALGQGPQFIFQYYREEENGRGNFPPRFSGLQFPNYSSELNVNALELDDSALYLCASSIGGGTFTEAFFGQGTRLTVV.

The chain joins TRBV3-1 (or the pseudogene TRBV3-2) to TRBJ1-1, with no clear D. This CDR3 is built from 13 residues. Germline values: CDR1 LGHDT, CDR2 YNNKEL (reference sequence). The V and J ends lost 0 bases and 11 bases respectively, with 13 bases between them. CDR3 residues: CASSQDRGDWAFF. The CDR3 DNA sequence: TGTGCCAGCAGCCAAGATCGGGGAGATTGGGCTTTCTTT.

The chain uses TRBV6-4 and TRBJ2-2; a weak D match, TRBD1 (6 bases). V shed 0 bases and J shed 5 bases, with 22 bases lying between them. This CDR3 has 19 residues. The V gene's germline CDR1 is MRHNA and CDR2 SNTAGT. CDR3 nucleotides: TGTGCCAGCAGTGACTCGATTGTTACAGGGTCGAGGAGGACCGGGGAGCTGTTTTTT. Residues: CASSDSIVTGSRRTGELFF.

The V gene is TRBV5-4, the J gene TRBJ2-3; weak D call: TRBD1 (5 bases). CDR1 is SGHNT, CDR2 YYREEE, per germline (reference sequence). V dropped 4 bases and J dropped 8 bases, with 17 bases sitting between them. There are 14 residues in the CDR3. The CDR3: CASSLRQGPTTQYF. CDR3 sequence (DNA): TGTGCCAGCAGCCTGAGGCAGGGTCCTACTACGCAGTATTTT.

CDR3 coding DNA: TGTGCCATCGGGGACATGAACACCGGGGAGCTGTTTTTT. Protein: CAIGDMNTGELFF. The chain joins TRBV27 to TRBJ2-2, with D possibly matching TRBD1 (6 bases). The CDR3 contains 13 residues. Per the germline V gene, CDR1 is MNHEY and CDR2 is SMNVEV (reference sequence). V lost 10 bases, J lost 1 base, and 10 bases lay in between.